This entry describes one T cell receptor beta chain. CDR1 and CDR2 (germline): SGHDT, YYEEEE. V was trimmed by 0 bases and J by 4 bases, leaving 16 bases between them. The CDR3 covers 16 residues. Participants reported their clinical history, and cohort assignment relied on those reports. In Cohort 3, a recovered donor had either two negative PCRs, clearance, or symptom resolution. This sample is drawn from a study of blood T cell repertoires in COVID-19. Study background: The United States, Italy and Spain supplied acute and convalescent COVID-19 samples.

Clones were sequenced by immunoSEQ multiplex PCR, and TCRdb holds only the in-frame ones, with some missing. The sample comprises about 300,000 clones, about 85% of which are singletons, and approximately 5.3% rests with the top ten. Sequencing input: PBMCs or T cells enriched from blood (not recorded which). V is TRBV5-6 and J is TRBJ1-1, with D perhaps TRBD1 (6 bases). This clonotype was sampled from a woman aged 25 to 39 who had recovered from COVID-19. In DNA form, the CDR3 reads TGTGCCAGCAGCTTGGTGAGACAGGTTTTGTTCACTGAAGCTTTCTTT. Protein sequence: CASSLVRQVLFTEAFF. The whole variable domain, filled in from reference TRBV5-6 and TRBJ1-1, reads DAGVTQSPTHLIKTRGQQVTLRCSPKSGHDTVSWYQQALGQGPQFIFQYYEEEERQRGNFPDRFSGHQFPNYSSELNVNALLLGDSALYLCASSLVRQVLFTEAFFGQGTRLTVV.